Shown below are 14 T cell receptor beta chains from a single sample sequenced in a study of T cells in Graves' hyperthyroidism and ophthalmopathy. Using RNA transcripts as the source, TCR beta CDR3 regions were amplified. The HTBI primer set served for first-round RT-PCR of the TCR CDR3. Via MiXCR, TCRdb re-called the multiplex PCR reads, giving one row per CDR3 protein. The sample contains about 520,000 distinct CDR3 sequences, approximately 25% of which appear only once. The sequenced material came from blood. The receptors derive from a woman aged 25-40 years with Graves' ophthalmopathy.

There are many counts of this clonotype. This chain links TRBV20-1 with TRBJ1-1, with no clear D. The germline V gene has CDR1 DFQATT and CDR2 SNEGSKA (reference sequence). The CDR3 sequence is 11 residues long. V lost 5 bases and J lost 8, with 12 bases in between. CDR3 region: CSAFTVSEAFF. CDR3 nucleotide sequence: TGCAGTGCTTTTACAGTTTCGGAAGCTTTCTTT.

The V gene is TRBV29-1, the J gene TRBJ2-5; TRBD1 might be the D (6 bases). There are 12 residues in the CDR3. The germline V and J ends were trimmed by 6 bases and 2 bases, with 10 bases remaining between them. Per germline, CDR1 SQVTM and CDR2 ANQGSEA. In nucleotides, the CDR3 is TGCAGCGTCTACAGGGTTCAAGAGACCCAGTACTTC. This encodes CSVYRVQETQYF.

This clonotype was observed at least ten times. The V call is TRBV19, the J call TRBJ1-2; D is unresolved. The CDR3 loop spans 13 amino acids. Germline V gene sequence: CDR1 LNHDA, CDR2 SQIVND (reference sequence). The V end was cut by 4 bases, the J end by 4 bases, with 10 bases between. The CDR3 coding sequence is TGTGCCAGTAGTAGCCAACCTACCTATGGCTACACCTTC. Protein: CASSSQPTYGYTF. The complete variable domain, with remaining parts taken from reference TRBV19 and TRBJ1-2, reads DGGITQSPKYLFRKEGQNVTLSCEQNLNHDAMYWYRQDPGQGLRLIYYSQIVNDFQKGDIAEGYSVSREKKESFPLTVTSAQKNPTAFYLCASSSQPTYGYTFGSGTRLTVV.

This clonotype was seen ten or more times. This rearrangement joins TRBV10-1 to TRBJ1-1, with 9 bases aligning to TRBD1. Per the germline V gene, CDR1 is WNHNN and CDR2 is SYGVQD (reference sequence). The CDR3 extends over 16 amino acids. Trimming at V came to 4 bases and at J to 0 bases, leaving 6 bases not matched to a gene. CDR3 nucleotides: TGCGCCAGCAGTGTCGGGGGGACAGGGATGAACACTGAAGCTTTCTTT. Its translation is CASSVGGTGMNTEAFF.

The chain is built from TRBV28 and TRBJ1-2; perhaps TRBD1 as D (5 bases). Germline CDR1 reads MDHEN; CDR2 reads SYDVKM. Trimming shortened V by 3 bases and J by 3 bases, and 11 bases separated the two germline ends. The CDR3 totals 14 residues. CDR3 DNA sequence: TGTGCCAGCAGTTTCGAAGGGGAGGACTATGGCTACACCTTC. Residues: CASSFEGEDYGYTF.

In its sample, this clonotype was seen a few times. The CDR3 nucleotides read TGTGCCAGCAGCTCGAACACAAACACTGAAGCTTTCTTT. Amino acids: CASSSNTNTEAFF. The chain joins TRBV11-3 to TRBJ1-1; D gene uncertain. Trimming cost V 4 bases and J 2 bases, with 8 bases left between them. The germline V gene encodes CDR1 SGHNT and CDR2 YENEEA. CDR3 length: 13 residues. The full variable domain, completed using reference TRBV11-3 and TRBJ1-1, is EAGVVQSPRYKIIEKKQPVAFWCNPISGHNTLYWYLQNLGQGPELLIRYENEEAVDDSQLPKDRFSAERLKGVDSTLKIQPAELGDSAVYLCASSSNTNTEAFFGQGTRLTVV.

This clonotype was recorded at least ten times. This chain joins TRBV7-2 and TRBJ2-7; D ambiguous. Germline CDR1 SGHTA, CDR2 FQGNSA. CDR3 length equals 15 residues. V lost 0 bases and J lost 2, with 11 bases in between. CDR3 coding DNA: TGTGCCAGCAGCTTAGCCCCAGCCGCCGCCTACGAGCAGTACTTC. Translation: CASSLAPAAAYEQYF.

This clonotype has at least ten counts. V gene TRBV27 combines with J gene TRBJ2-7; the D gene is possibly TRBD1 (6 bases). Germline V gives CDR1 MNHEY, CDR2 SMNVEV (reference sequence). CDR3 length equals 13 residues. The V end was cut by 3 bases, the J end by 3 bases, with 9 bases between. The CDR3 is CASSFSDSYEQYF. DNA for the CDR3: TGTGCCAGCAGTTTCTCGGACAGCTACGAGCAGTACTTC.

This clonotype was detected ten times or more. The CDR3 DNA reads as TGCGCCAGCAGCCAATCAAAAGCGGACGGCCTCAATCAGCCCCAGCATTTT. It translates to CASSQSKADGLNQPQHF. The V gene is TRBV4-1, the J gene TRBJ1-5, with D uncertain. V lost 2 bases and J lost 3, with 17 bases in between. The CDR3 has 17 amino acids. Germline CDR1 reads MGHRA; CDR2 reads YSYEKL.

This clonotype was observed many times. The rearrangement joins TRBV11-2 to TRBJ2-5, with a possible D match to TRBD2 (5 bases). Trimming took 3 bases from V and 2 from J, leaving 13 bases between them. The CDR3 is made up of 15 amino acids. Germline V lookup: CDR1 SGHAT, CDR2 FQNNGV. This CDR3 reads CASSLTGRGQETQYF. CDR3 coding DNA: TGTGCCAGCAGCTTGACCGGTCGGGGACAAGAGACCCAGTACTTC. The entire variable domain, with the rest obtained from reference TRBV11-2 and TRBJ2-5, is as follows: EAGVAQSPRYKIIEKRQSVAFWCNPISGHATLYWYQQILGQGPKLLIQFQNNGVVDDSQLPKDRFSAERLKGVDSTLKIQPAKLEDSAVYLCASSLTGRGQETQYFGPGTRLLVL.

This clonotype has ten or more counts. The rearrangement links TRBV29-1 to TRBJ1-2, with 10 bases lining up with TRBD1. The CDR3 has 13 amino acids. The ends lost 0 bases at V and 8 bases at J; junction bases unmatched: 3. Germline-derived CDR1 and CDR2 are SQVTM and ANQGSEA. In DNA, the CDR3 is TGCAGCGTTGAAGATGGGACAGGGGTAGGCTACACCTTC. Protein sequence: CSVEDGTGVGYTF.

The chain recombines TRBV12-3 or TRBV12-4 with TRBJ2-7; 9 bases are shared with TRBD1. The V and J ends lost 11 bases and 4 bases, in that order; junction bases with no gene match: 12. The CDR3 consists of 14 residues. The CDR3 reads CASQGATLRYEQYF. CDR3 DNA sequence: TGTGCCTCACAGGGGGCTACACTTCGTTACGAGCAGTACTTC.

CDR3 sequence reads: CATKDRDSFYEQYF. CDR3 nucleotide sequence: TGTGCCACCAAGGACAGGGATTCTTTCTACGAGCAGTACTTC. The chain couples TRBV6-1 to TRBJ2-7; 8 bases are a match to TRBD1. This CDR3 comprises 14 residues. Trimming took 10 bases from V and 3 from J; bases not matched to a gene: 11. Germline V gene sequence: CDR1 MNHNS, CDR2 SASEGT.

This clonotype was seen repeatedly, ten times or more. In nucleotides, the CDR3 is TGCAGTGCCCGCGCCAGGACAGGGGTGGCGGATTCACCCCTCCACTTT. It codes for CSARARTGVADSPLHF. The chain combines TRBV20-1 with TRBJ1-6; 9 nucleotides align to TRBD1. The CDR3 has 16 residues. Germline CDR1 is DFQATT and CDR2 is SNEGSKA (reference sequence). V shed 6 bases and J 8 bases; nucleotides not matched to a gene: 14.